The rows below give T cell receptor beta chains drawn from one sample of a study of post-analysis software for immune sequencing data. Each CDR3 protein gets one entry after TCRdb re-called the PCR reads with MiXCR. The repertoire holds roughly 400,000 distinct CDR3 sequences, with approximately 38% as singletons. Sequences were obtained from blood. Every receptor here comes from a girl aged 2-10 years with multiple sclerosis. CDR3s leave out the opening cysteine and the closing phenylalanine or tryptophan. The size field is filled for only some rows; it gives once, few, many or a size class.

V	size	CDR3
TRBV4-1	-	ASSQVVTGEYEQY
TRBV5-5	few	ASSLRGDSYNEQF
TRBV6-5	-	ASSYWGFGETQY
TRBV28	-	ASSFSGGPWEQY
TRBV5-5	-	ASSLPGLAGVHEQF
TRBV4-1	-	ASSQPGLQSGQPQH
TRBV7-9	-	ASSSLGYLGGQSYNEQF
TRBV27	few	ASRDSFLPKQVYEQY
TRBV12-3/TRBV12-4	-	ASTPPRADTQY
TRBV5-1	few	ASSLGSSPPSYEQY
TRBV7-3	-	ASSFSDDDTQY
TRBV28	-	ASSREVINQPQH
TRBV7-2	few	AGSLQGSGRPYNEQF
TRBV29-1	-	SAGTGRDTQY
TRBV18	-	ASSEGGQPQH
TRBV28	few	ASSQGEGDIQY
TRBV10-3	many	AISLGQGYSQETQY
TRBV20-1	-	SAQGVKGYT
TRBV9	-	ASSEGSGRNQPQH
TRBV6-6	few	ASSYSIGRDEQF
TRBV4-1	few	ASSQVGRDYGYT
TRBV6-6	-	ASSYGLAPVGEQY
TRBV9	-	ASSVAPSTEAF
TRBV7-8	many	ASSLDFGSYEQY
TRBV12-3/TRBV12-4	few	ASSPQDRLSYNEQF
TRBV3-1	-	ASSQEAGTSGRRETQY
TRBV6-5	-	ASSYSTGSAGSPLH
TRBV7-9	-	ASSSTGDGTDTQY
TRBV7-3	-	ASSRDAVYSGANVLT
TRBV12-3/TRBV12-4	few	ASHSQGTYEQY
TRBV10-3	once	AIGEDRGLTDTQY
TRBV6-5	few	ASSYSFWGGQEF
TRBV7-7	-	ASSPGQGDEQY
TRBV7-2	-	ASSASTGYQETQY
TRBV15	few	ATSPQGTPGNEQF
TRBV11-2	-	ASSLDLTPYNEQF
TRBV4-3	-	ASNPEPDPSNQPQH